This paragraph reports one T cell receptor beta chain. What it binds is not known. The sample is drawn from a study of human T cells and chemical hapten exposure. Time point of the sample: patch test 2, 6 weeks after DPC sensitization. Treatment in this sample: therapeutic diphenylcyclopropenone sensitization with weekly scalp DPC. TCRdb reanalysed the RACE reads using MiXCR and keeps one entry per CDR3 protein. Of roughly 140,000 distinct CDR3 sequences in the sample, roughly 12% were seen once. Study-level findings and limits: Having alopecia, donors may respond immunologically unlike healthy people. Following DPC sensitization, TCRs present above 1 in 1000 frequency showed no change.

Germline CDR1 LGHNA, CDR2 YNFKEQ. The V end was cut by 0 bases, the J end by 5 bases, with 2 bases between. This CDR3 is built from 12 residues. The receptor's source is a woman aged 45-59 years with alopecia areata. Some clones in this sample may be carry-over from other donors' samples. The specimen was whole blood, collected in connection with sensitization to the hapten diphenylcyclopropenone (DPC). The chain carries TRBV4-2 and TRBJ2-4; no clear D. The DNA of the CDR3 is TGTGCCAGCAGCCAAGAGGAAAACATTCAGTACTTC. Residues: CASSQEENIQYF.